A few counts support the clone carrying this TCR beta chain. TRAV- and TRBV-specific primers primed first-strand cDNA, covering alpha and beta chains. Using a constant-region primer together with a V-primer adapter, TCRs were subjected to roughly 20 PCR cycles of amplification. In vitro transcription amplified the mRNA that had been isolated. TCRdb itself ran the reads through MiXCR, one entry per CDR3 protein. The profile covers 80,000 or so distinct CDR3 sequences, with around a sixth appearing a single time and approximately 1.3% taken by the ten largest. The data are from a study of low-dose radiotherapy and immunotherapy resistance in tumors. On the study more broadly: The schedule for Cohort 2 used 1 Gy per fraction every two weeks, which added up to 13 Gy over 26 weeks.

Specified time point: after trial treatment. Regarding treatment: LDRT plus nivolumab, ipilimumab, low-dose cyclophosphamide and aspirin (RACIN trial). The CDR3 runs 17 residues. The germline CDR1 and CDR2 sequences are MDHEN and SYDVKM. V lost 1 base and J 9 bases, leaving 19 bases between the germline ends. The receptor was isolated from a male donor with prostate cancer. The sample in question was PBMCs, obtained after low-dose radiotherapy plus immunotherapy. The rearrangement links TRBV28 to TRBJ1-6; D uncertain. CDR3 sequence reads: CASSLSSAGAMGSPLHF. The CDR3, as DNA: TGTGCCAGCAGTTTATCATCAGCAGGCGCAATGGGTTCACCCCTCCACTTT.